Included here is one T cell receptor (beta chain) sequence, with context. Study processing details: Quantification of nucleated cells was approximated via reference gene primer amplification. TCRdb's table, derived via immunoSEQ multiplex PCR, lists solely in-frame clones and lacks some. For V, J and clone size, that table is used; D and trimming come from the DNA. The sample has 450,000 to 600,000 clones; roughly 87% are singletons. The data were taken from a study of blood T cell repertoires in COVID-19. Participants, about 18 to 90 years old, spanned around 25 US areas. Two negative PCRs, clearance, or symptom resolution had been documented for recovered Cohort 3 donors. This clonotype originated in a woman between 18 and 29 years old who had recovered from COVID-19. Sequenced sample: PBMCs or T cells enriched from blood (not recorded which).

CDR3 sequence: CASSKTGGEAFF. CDR3 nucleotides: TGTGCCAGCAGTAAAACAGGGGGTGAAGCTTTCTTT. The chain links TRBV12-3 or TRBV12-4 to TRBJ1-1; 8 nucleotides match TRBD1. V trimming: 5 bases; J trimming: 7 bases; junction bases outside the gene matches: 3. The CDR3 length is 12 residues.